These T cell receptor beta chains were read from a single sample in a study of blood T cell repertoires in COVID-19. Repertoires were generated with immunoSEQ multiplex PCR, while TCRdb's copy carries only in-frame clones and drops some. In the table there are around 250,000 clones, more than 65% of which are singletons. Source material: PBMCs or T cells enriched from blood (not recorded which). These receptors originate from a man over 45 who had recovered from COVID-19. Each CDR3 is given with its conserved first and last residue. D genes are given only for firm matches. A clone size is listed for some rows: how often the clone was seen (once, few, many), or a class if it is expanded.

j_gene: TRBJ2-3; d_gene: -; abundance: few; v_gene: TRBV12-3/TRBV12-4; CDR3nt: TGTGCCAGCAGTTTAGAGCTCCTCAATACGCAGTATTTT; CDR3aa: CASSLELLNTQYF
j_gene: TRBJ1-1; d_gene: -; abundance: -; v_gene: TRBV19; CDR3nt: TGTGCCAGTAGGCCTGCCACGGGACCGGGGGAGGTTGAAGCTTTCTTT; CDR3aa: CASRPATGPGEVEAFF
j_gene: TRBJ2-3; d_gene: -; abundance: -; v_gene: TRBV18; CDR3nt: TGTGCCAGCTCACCAAGGCCAAGCGGAGGTAGCACAGATACGCAGTATTTT; CDR3aa: CASSPRPSGGSTDTQYF
j_gene: TRBJ2-2; d_gene: -; abundance: -; v_gene: TRBV24-1; CDR3nt: TGTGCCACCCAGAGCGGTGGGGCCGGGGAGCTGTTTTTT; CDR3aa: CATQSGGAGELFF
j_gene: TRBJ2-1; d_gene: -; abundance: -; v_gene: TRBV14; CDR3nt: TGTGCCAGCAGCCAAGTTACGATCAGCTCCTACAATGAGCAGTTCTTC; CDR3aa: CASSQVTISSYNEQFF
j_gene: TRBJ2-7; d_gene: -; abundance: -; v_gene: TRBV12-5; CDR3nt: TGTGCTAGTGGTCCCGGGAAGCAGTACTTC; CDR3aa: CASGPGKQYF
j_gene: TRBJ2-7; d_gene: -; abundance: once; v_gene: TRBV11-3; CDR3nt: TGTGCCAGCAGCCCACGGGGATACGAGCAGTACTTC; CDR3aa: CASSPRGYEQYF
j_gene: TRBJ1-6; d_gene: -; abundance: few; v_gene: TRBV5-1; CDR3nt: TGCGCCAGCAGCTCGACCTGGGCAGGGCGGAATTCACCCCTCCACTTT; CDR3aa: CASSSTWAGRNSPLHF
j_gene: TRBJ2-4; d_gene: -; abundance: -; v_gene: TRBV3-1/TRBV3-2; CDR3nt: TGTGCCAGCAGCCACGGGGGAAACATTCAGTACTTC; CDR3aa: CASSHGGNIQYF
j_gene: TRBJ2-7; d_gene: -; abundance: few; v_gene: TRBV5-1; CDR3nt: TGCGCCAGCAGCAGAACTAGTGGATGGGGCGAGCAGTACTTC; CDR3aa: CASSRTSGWGEQYF
j_gene: TRBJ1-4; d_gene: -; abundance: -; v_gene: TRBV2; CDR3nt: TGTGCCAGCAGTGAAGTGGGACTCTTAAATGAAAAACTGTTTTTT; CDR3aa: CASSEVGLLNEKLFF
j_gene: TRBJ1-4; d_gene: -; abundance: once; v_gene: TRBV21-1; CDR3nt: TGTGCCAGCGCCGGCAGGTGTGACGAAAAACTGTTTTTT; CDR3aa: CASAGRCDEKLFF
j_gene: TRBJ2-3; d_gene: TRBD2; abundance: -; v_gene: TRBV7-3; CDR3nt: TGTGCCAGCAGCTTAGGGACTAGCGGGGGGATGACAGATACGCAGTATTTT; CDR3aa: CASSLGTSGGMTDTQYF
j_gene: TRBJ1-1; d_gene: TRBD1; abundance: -; v_gene: TRBV29-1; CDR3nt: TGCAGCGCACATGGGACAGGATTTACTGAAGCTTTCTTT; CDR3aa: CSAHGTGFTEAFF
j_gene: TRBJ2-1; d_gene: -; abundance: -; v_gene: TRBV11-3; CDR3nt: TGTGCCAGCAGCTCAGAGGTTGGTAGCGGTCACAATGAGCAGTTCTTC; CDR3aa: CASSSEVGSGHNEQFF
j_gene: TRBJ2-7; d_gene: TRBD1; abundance: -; v_gene: TRBV13; CDR3nt: TGTGCCAGCAGCCGGGACAGGGGCTTCAACGAGCAGTACTTC; CDR3aa: CASSRDRGFNEQYF
j_gene: TRBJ2-1; d_gene: TRBD2; abundance: -; v_gene: TRBV5-1; CDR3nt: TGCGCCAGCAGCTTGACTAGCGGGACCCTCCCTAGCGACAATGAGCAGTTCTTC; CDR3aa: CASSLTSGTLPSDNEQFF
j_gene: TRBJ2-3; d_gene: -; abundance: -; v_gene: TRBV10-3; CDR3nt: TGTGCCATCAGTGGACAGAAAGATACGCAGTATTTT; CDR3aa: CAISGQKDTQYF
j_gene: TRBJ1-5; d_gene: -; abundance: -; v_gene: TRBV11-3; CDR3nt: TGTGCCAGCAGCTTCAGACAGTCCGGACAGCCCCAGCATTTT; CDR3aa: CASSFRQSGQPQHF
j_gene: TRBJ1-1; d_gene: -; abundance: once; v_gene: TRBV28; CDR3nt: TGTGCGGGGGGGCAGAACACTGAAGCTTTCTTT; CDR3aa: CAGGQNTEAFF
j_gene: TRBJ2-5; d_gene: -; abundance: -; v_gene: TRBV7-3; CDR3nt: TGTGCCAGCGGAGGAACTAGCCGGGAGACCCAGTACTTC; CDR3aa: CASGGTSRETQYF
j_gene: TRBJ1-2; d_gene: TRBD1; abundance: -; v_gene: TRBV29-1; CDR3nt: TGCAGCGTTGGTACAGGGGAAGCCTATGGCTACACCTTC; CDR3aa: CSVGTGEAYGYTF